This entry lists 29 T cell receptor beta chains sequenced from one sample in a study of control samples from healthy donors and cancer patients. Produced via immunoSEQ multiplex PCR; TCRdb's table is partial and in-frame only. Found here are about 42,000 clones, around 78% of them singletons; the top ten hold approximately 48%. The sequenced sample was blood. These receptor sequences come from a man in his fifties or sixties in good health.

The rearrangement uses TRBV27 and TRBJ1-1, with unresolved D. Between the trimmed V and J ends, which lost 4 bases and 0 bases, there was a span of 18 bases. Germline V gene sequence: CDR1 MNHEY, CDR2 SMNVEV (reference sequence). The CDR3 is made up of 17 amino acids. This chain's CDR3 is CASSSDKQPLMNTEAFF. Written as DNA, the CDR3 is TGTGCCAGCAGTTCCGACAAGCAGCCCCTAATGAACACTGAAGCTTTCTTT.

The chain couples TRBV6-1 to TRBJ2-3; D not resolved. The CDR3 has 13 amino acids. Germline assignment: CDR1 MNHNS and CDR2 SASEGT. V lost 3 bases, J lost 1 base, and 5 bases lay in between. CDR3 sequence (DNA): TGTGCCAGCAGTGAGTCCCGCACAGATACGCAGTATTTT. Translating gives CASSESRTDTQYF.

The genes are TRBV28 and TRBJ2-3; maybe TRBD1 (6 bases). The CDR3 has 17 residues. Trimming removed 5 bases at V and 0 bases at J, with 18 bases between. Germline CDR1 reads MDHEN; CDR2 reads SYDVKM. The CDR3 region has the DNA TGTGCCAGCAGTCCCCGGCTGGGACAATCTAGCACAGATACGCAGTATTTT. It codes for CASSPRLGQSSTDTQYF. The full variable domain, in which reference TRBV28 and TRBJ2-3 provide the parts outside the CDR3, is DVKVTQSSRYLVKRTGEKVFLECVQDMDHENMFWYRQDPGLGLRLIYFSYDVKMKEKGDIPEGYSVSREKKERFSLILESASTNQTSMYLCASSPRLGQSSTDTQYFGPGTRLTVL.

The rearrangement joins TRBV6-2 or TRBV6-3 to TRBJ1-5; 8 positions agree with TRBD1. Unmatched junction bases numbered 12, after V lost 6 bases and J lost 5 bases. Germline loops: CDR1 MNHEY, CDR2 SVGEGT. The CDR3 extends over 16 amino acids. This chain's CDR3 is CASSPNWTGRDQPQHF. Written as DNA, the CDR3 is TGTGCCAGCAGCCCTAATTGGACAGGGAGGGATCAGCCCCAGCATTTT.

V and J are TRBV7-2 and TRBJ2-3; D unresolved. CDR3 length: 15 amino acids. The V end lost 5 bases, the J end lost 7 bases, and 19 bases lay between the germline ends. Germline V lookup: CDR1 SGHTA, CDR2 FQGNSA. CDR3 nucleotides: TGTGCCAGCAGCCCAGGCCCACGCGCCGCCAATACGCAGTATTTT. This sequence encodes CASSPGPRAANTQYF.

V gene TRBV27 combines with J gene TRBJ2-7; D is ambiguous. Germline CDR1 reads MNHEY; CDR2 reads SMNVEV (reference sequence). The V gene lost 6 bases and the J gene lost 1 base, with 10 bases spanning the gap. This CDR3 is built from 13 residues. For the CDR3, the DNA is TGTGCCAGCAGCCTCAGAGAGTCCTACGAGCAGTACTTC. It translates to CASSLRESYEQYF.

The CDR3 DNA sequence: TGTGCCAGCAGAGGGGCGGGGGGGGAAGAGACCCAGTACTTC. It is translated as CASRGAGGEETQYF. J is TRBJ2-5 and V is TRBV6-5; TRBD2 matches 9 bases. J lost 3 bases, V lost 6 bases, and 5 bases had no gene match. The germline V gene encodes CDR1 MNHEY and CDR2 SVGAGI. The CDR3 runs to 14 residues.

The V and J genes are TRBV19 and TRBJ2-7, with D possibly TRBD2 on 6 matching bases. CDR3 size: 15 residues. Germline loops: CDR1 LNHDA, CDR2 SQIVND (reference sequence). Trimming shortened V by 1 base and J by 2 bases, and 12 bases separated the two germline ends. Here the CDR3 DNA reads TGTGCCAGTAGTATAGCCACCGGGAGAACCTACGAGCAGTACTTC. This encodes CASSIATGRTYEQYF.

This rearrangement joins TRBV9 to TRBJ2-3, with 7 bases lining up with TRBD2. This CDR3 contains 15 residues. Germline values: CDR1 SGDLS, CDR2 YYNGEE. With V trimmed by 5 bases and J by 4 bases, 10 bases remained unmatched. Here the CDR3 reads CASSLTSEWADTQYF. As DNA, the CDR3 is TGTGCCAGCAGTCTAACTAGCGAATGGGCAGATACGCAGTATTTT.

In its sample, this clone was seen once. The chain recombines TRBV7-2 with TRBJ2-1; D ambiguous. The CDR3 length is 14 residues. Trimming removed 3 bases at V and 6 bases at J, with 12 bases between. Germline V gene data show CDR1 as SGHTA and CDR2 as FQGNSA. The chain's CDR3 is CASSFQHNSNEQFF. CDR3 in DNA: TGTGCCAGCAGCTTTCAGCATAACAGCAATGAGCAGTTCTTC.

The rearrangement links TRBV28 to TRBJ1-1, with no clear D. V was shortened by 6 bases and J by 6 bases, with 20 bases between the two germline ends. Germline V gives CDR1 MDHEN, CDR2 SYDVKM. This CDR3 region has 15 residues. CDR3 region: CASRPTGLQQAEAFF. The CDR3 DNA reads TGTGCCAGCAGACCAACGGGCCTCCAGCAGGCTGAAGCTTTCTTT.

V and J are TRBV5-6 and TRBJ1-1, with D possibly TRBD1 on 6 matching bases. This CDR3 region has 14 residues. Germline CDR1 is SGHDT and CDR2 is YYEEEE. Trimming took off 4 bases at V and 1 base at J, with 11 bases between the two ends. The CDR3 DNA follows: TGTGCCAGCAGCCCCCTGACAGGGAACACTGAAGCTTTCTTT. Amino acid sequence: CASSPLTGNTEAFF.

This clone was observed a few times. Here the CDR3 reads CASTRDRVAGYGYTF. In DNA form, the CDR3 reads TGTGCCAGCACCCGGGACAGGGTTGCTGGCTATGGCTACACCTTC. V and J are TRBV2 and TRBJ1-2; 9 bases line up with TRBD1. J gave up 4 bases and V 7 bases, and 10 bases lay outside the gene matches. Germline-derived CDR1 and CDR2 are SNHLY and FYNNEI. The CDR3 is 15 amino acids.

This clone turned up a few times. This chain joins TRBV5-1 and TRBJ2-2; the match to TRBD2 covers 10 bases. The CDR3 runs 17 residues. V was clipped by 1 base and J by 6 bases; unmatched bases: 9. Germline values: CDR1 SGHRS, CDR2 YFSETQ. The CDR3 DNA reads as TGCGCCAGCAGCTTGTGGTCGCCTAGCGGGAGATCCGGGGAGCTGTTTTTT. Its translation is CASSLWSPSGRSGELFF.

The CDR3 DNA reads as TGTGCCAGCAGTTTGGACAGCTTCAATCAGCCCCAGCATTTT. Its protein is CASSLDSFNQPQHF. The chain couples TRBV11-2 to TRBJ1-5, with a weak D call TRBD1 (6 bases). CDR1 and CDR2 (germline): SGHAT, FQNNGV. V was cut by 6 bases and J by 3 bases, with 12 bases left in between. The CDR3 consists of 14 residues.

CDR3 residues: CASSTQGLGANVLTF. For the CDR3, the DNA is TGTGCCAGTAGTACCCAGGGGCTTGGGGCCAACGTCCTGACTTTC. V and J are TRBV19 and TRBJ2-6, with D possibly being TRBD1 (6 bases). Germline loops: CDR1 LNHDA, CDR2 SQIVND (reference sequence). Trimming left V 4 bases short and J 3 bases short, with 10 bases between. This CDR3 has 15 residues. The full variable domain, completed using reference TRBV19 and TRBJ2-6, is DGGITQSPKYLFRKEGQNVTLSCEQNLNHDAMYWYRQDPGQGLRLIYYSQIVNDFQKGDIAEGYSVSREKKESFPLTVTSAQKNPTAFYLCASSTQGLGANVLTFGAGSRLTVL.

The V and J genes are TRBV3-1 (or the pseudogene TRBV3-2) and TRBJ1-1; weak D call: TRBD1 (5 bases). Trimming removed 2 bases from V and 2 bases from J, with 9 bases in between. The CDR3 sequence is 14 residues long. Germline V gene sequence: CDR1 LGHDT, CDR2 YNNKEL (reference sequence). The CDR3 reads CASSQQGYNTEAFF. CDR3 in DNA: TGTGCCAGCAGCCAACAGGGTTATAACACTGAAGCTTTCTTT.

The V gene is TRBV19, the J gene TRBJ1-3; D is perhaps TRBD1 (5 bases). This CDR3 contains 16 residues. The V end was cut by 5 bases, the J end by 3 bases, with 17 bases between. Germline loops: CDR1 LNHDA, CDR2 SQIVND (reference sequence). The CDR3 DNA sequence: TGTGCCAGTAGTCTGAAGGCCCAGGGCTTTGGAAACACCATATATTTT. Its translation is CASSLKAQGFGNTIYF.

This chain links TRBV11-3 with TRBJ2-7; 8 bases are shared with TRBD2. Unmatched junction bases numbered 12, after V lost 1 base and J lost 7 bases. Per the germline V gene, CDR1 is SGHNT and CDR2 is YENEEA. The CDR3 runs 16 residues. CDR3 bases: TGTGCCAGCAGCTTAGGGCGGGGGGCCAACCCCGGAGAGCAGTACTTC. It translates to CASSLGRGANPGEQYF.

The count of this clone is one. J is TRBJ2-2 and V is TRBV7-2; D perhaps matches TRBD1 (6 bases). This CDR3 is built from 17 residues. Germline V CDR1 and CDR2: SGHTA, FQGNSA. Trimming cost V 8 bases and J 3 bases, with 22 bases left between them. CDR3: CASARRLRGTYTGELFF. CDR3 nucleotides: TGTGCCAGCGCCCGCCGCTTGAGGGGGACCTACACCGGGGAGCTGTTTTTT.

The genes are TRBV6-5 and TRBJ2-7, with a tentative D call TRBD2 (6 bases). Germline V gene data show CDR1 as MNHEY and CDR2 as SVGAGI. Between the trimmed V and J ends, which lost 2 bases and 2 bases, there was a span of 16 bases. CDR3 size: 16 residues. The CDR3 sequence: CASSYSGRGQTYEQYF. The CDR3 DNA reads TGTGCCAGCAGTTACAGTGGGCGGGGCCAAACCTACGAGCAGTACTTC.

V gene TRBV18 combines with J gene TRBJ1-5; D may be TRBD1 (6 bases). Between the trimmed V and J ends, which lost 1 base and 7 bases, there was a span of 8 bases. Germline values: CDR1 KGHSH, CDR2 LQKENI. CDR3 length: 13 residues. CDR3 sequence (DNA): TGTGCCAGCTCACCACACAGGGAACAGCCCCAGCATTTT. It codes for CASSPHREQPQHF. The variable domain in full, completed from reference TRBV18 and TRBJ1-5, reads NAGVMQNPRHLVRRRGQEARLRCSPMKGHSHVYWYRQLPEEGLKFMVYLQKENIIDESGMPKERFSAEFPKEGPSILRIQQVVRGDSAAYFCASSPHREQPQHFGDGTRLSIL.

The V gene is TRBV5-4, the J gene TRBJ2-1; D uncertain. Germline-derived CDR1 and CDR2 are SGHNT and YYREEE (reference sequence). The CDR3 extends over 15 amino acids. Trimming shortened V by 4 bases and J by 4 bases, and 15 bases separated the two germline ends. As DNA, the CDR3 is TGTGCCAGCAGCCTTAAGACTCAGAGGTACAATGAGCAGTTCTTC. Amino acids: CASSLKTQRYNEQFF. Full variable domain (outside the CDR3, taken from reference TRBV5-4 and TRBJ2-1): ETGVTQSPTHLIKTRGQQVTLRCSSQSGHNTVSWYQQALGQGPQFIFQYYREEENGRGNFPPRFSGLQFPNYSSELNVNALELDDSALYLCASSLKTQRYNEQFFGPGTRLTVL.

The V and J genes are TRBV24-1 and TRBJ2-1, with 11 bases matching TRBD2. Germline CDR1 reads KGHDR; CDR2 reads SFDVKD. The trim removed 3 bases at V and 12 bases at J, leaving 6 bases unmatched. The CDR3 covers 14 residues. CDR3 bases: TGTGCCACCAGTGATACCCTTGGACTAGCGGGGCAGTTCTTC. Amino acids: CATSDTLGLAGQFF.

Details on this clone: A read error may produce the germline difference seen at one junction end. The chain couples TRBV29-1 to TRBJ1-2, with D perhaps matching TRBD1 (5 bases). Germline loops: CDR1 SQVTM, CDR2 ANQGSEA. This CDR3 has 9 residues. The CDR3 sequence: CSVDTFRAF. CDR3 DNA: TGCAGCGTTGATACGTTCAGGGCCTTC.

The gene calls are TRBV21-1 and TRBJ1-1; the table calls TRBD1, which could not be checked here. TRBV21-1 is a recognized pseudogene. This CDR3 has 13 residues. The CDR3 bases are TGTGCCAGCAGCAAAGCACAGGGGGCGCGGGCTTTCTTT. It translates to CASSKAQGARAFF.

This clone has a handful of counts. The chain is built from TRBV5-1 and TRBJ2-7; D possibly corresponds to TRBD2 (5 bases). CDR1 is SGHRS, CDR2 YFSETQ, per germline. The V end lost 1 base, the J end lost 7 bases, and 12 bases lay between the germline ends. The CDR3 has 13 amino acids. The CDR3 nucleotides read TGCGCCAGCAGCTTGTATAATGAGGGAGAGCAGTACTTC. Translation: CASSLYNEGEQYF. The whole variable domain, remainder taken from reference TRBV5-1 and TRBJ2-7, is KAGVTQTPRYLIKTRGQQVTLSCSPISGHRSVSWYQQTPGQGLQFLFEYFSETQRNKGNFPGRFSGRQFSNSRSEMNVSTLELGDSALYLCASSLYNEGEQYFGPGTRLTVT.

The count of this clone is one. This rearrangement joins TRBV28 to TRBJ1-5; 9 positions agree with TRBD1. This CDR3 is built from 15 residues. V lost 4 bases, J lost 5 bases, and 6 bases stayed unmatched. Germline-derived CDR1 and CDR2 are MDHEN and SYDVKM. CDR3 nucleotides: TGTGCCAGCAGTTCCTATGGACAGGGGCATCAGCCCCAGCATTTT. Translating gives CASSSYGQGHQPQHF.

The chain has TRBV29-1 and TRBJ1-1; TRBD1 agrees at 8 bases. The CDR3 is made up of 14 amino acids. The junction had 8 bases not matched to a gene; V was cut back by 1 base and J by 7 bases. Per germline, CDR1 SQVTM and CDR2 ANQGSEA. For the CDR3, the DNA is TGCAGCGTTGAAGGAAGGACAGGGCGGGGTGAAGCTTTCTTT. Protein product: CSVEGRTGRGEAFF.